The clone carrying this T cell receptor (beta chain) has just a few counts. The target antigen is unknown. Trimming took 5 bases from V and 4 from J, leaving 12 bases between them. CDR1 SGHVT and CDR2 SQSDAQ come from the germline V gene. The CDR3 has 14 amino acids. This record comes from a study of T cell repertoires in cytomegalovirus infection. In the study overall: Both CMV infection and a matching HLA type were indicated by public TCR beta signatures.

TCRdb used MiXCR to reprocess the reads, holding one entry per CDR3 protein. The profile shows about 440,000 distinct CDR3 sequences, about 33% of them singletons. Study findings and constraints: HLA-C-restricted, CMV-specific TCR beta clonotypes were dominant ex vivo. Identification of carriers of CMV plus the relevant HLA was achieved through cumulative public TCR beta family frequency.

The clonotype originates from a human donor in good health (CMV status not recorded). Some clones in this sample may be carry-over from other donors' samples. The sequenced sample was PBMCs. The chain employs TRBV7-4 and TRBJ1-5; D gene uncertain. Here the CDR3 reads CASSADGLNQPQHF. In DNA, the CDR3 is TGTGCCAGCAGCGCCGACGGGCTGAATCAGCCCCAGCATTTT.